This record looks at one TCR beta chain sequence and its context. Libraries of naive CD8 cells were prepared from 20,000 to 1,000,000 sorted cells using 10%, 30% or 50% RNA. TCRdb reprocessed the PCR reads via MiXCR and lists one record per CDR3 protein. This table holds about 510,000 distinct CDR3 sequences, 20% to 25% found once. The sample comes from a study of molecular identifiers for immune sequencing clone quantification. On the study more broadly: Replicate RNA came from approximately 20,000 or 98,000 naive CD8 cells and was split five ways, and four parts were sequenced.

The V end was cut by 5 bases, the J end by 4 bases, with 17 bases between. The CDR3 runs 16 residues. The germline V gene has CDR1 MNHEY and CDR2 SMNVEV (reference sequence). The sample taken for sequencing was naive CD8+ T cells from blood, with Jurkat cell RNA spiked in. Stated subset: FACS-sorted CD8+CD4-CCR7+CD45RA+ naive T cells. The chain combines TRBV27 with TRBJ2-2, with D perhaps TRBD1 (5 bases). This clonotype was obtained from a human donor in good health. Some libraries in this study had Jurkat cell RNA spiked in. The CDR3 bases are TGTGCCAGCAGTCAACGACGAGCTCAGGGCACCGGGGAGCTGTTTTTT. Encoded protein: CASSQRRAQGTGELFF.